These 17 T cell receptor beta chains came from one sample sequenced in a study. Profiled with immunoSEQ multiplex PCR; TCRdb holds only in-frame clones, not every one. The sample includes around 50,000 clones, approximately 93% of them seen just once. Sequences were obtained from PBMCs. The receptors originated from a man aged 35-49 years with rheumatoid arthritis.

The rearrangement links TRBV5-8 to TRBJ2-7, with TRBD1 identical over 11 bases. The length of the CDR3 is 16 residues. Losses at the gene ends were 3 bases for V and 4 bases for J; bases not matched to a gene: 9. Germline V lookup: CDR1 SGHTS, CDR2 YDEGEE. Here the CDR3 DNA reads TGTGCCAGCAGCTCCTCCGGACAGGGGGCGAGGTACGAGCAGTACTTC. Its translation is CASSSSGQGARYEQYF.

The J gene is TRBJ1-5, the V gene TRBV6-2 or TRBV6-3, with D unresolved. V shed 4 bases and J shed 2 bases, with 15 bases lying between them. This CDR3 has 16 residues. From germline, CDR1 is MNHEY and CDR2 SVGEGT. The CDR3 spells CASSSAVRIGNQPQHF. For the CDR3, the DNA is TGTGCCAGCAGTTCGGCCGTGAGGATCGGCAATCAGCCCCAGCATTTT.

V is TRBV2 and J is TRBJ2-2; D is undetermined. CDR1 and CDR2 (germline): SNHLY, FYNNEI. V dropped 2 bases and J dropped 8 bases, with 6 bases sitting between them. There are 12 residues in the CDR3. This chain's CDR3 is CASSESAGELFF. As DNA, the CDR3 is TGTGCCAGCAGTGAATCTGCGGGGGAGCTGTTTTTT.

The chain joins TRBV3-1 (or the pseudogene TRBV3-2) to TRBJ2-7, with TRBD2 as a possible D gene (5 bases). The CDR3 covers 15 residues. CDR1 LGHDT and CDR2 YNNKEL come from the germline V gene (reference sequence). The germline V and J ends were trimmed by 4 bases and 2 bases, with 15 bases remaining between them. CDR3 DNA sequence: TGTGCCAGCAGCCGCCTGGGCGGGCCCACCTACGAGCAGTACTTC. This translates into CASSRLGGPTYEQYF.

This clone has just one count. The rearrangement links TRBV28 to TRBJ2-7, with 7 bases that match TRBD2. The V segment lost 2 bases and the J segment 0 bases; nucleotides outside the gene matches: 7. The CDR3 is made up of 16 amino acids. Germline lookup yields CDR1 MDHEN and CDR2 SYDVKM. The CDR3 DNA reads TGTGCCAGCAGTTTAAGGGGCGGGAGTTTCTCCTACGAGCAGTACTTC. Translating it yields CASSLRGGSFSYEQYF.

This rearrangement joins TRBV7-9 to TRBJ1-4; D perhaps matches TRBD1 (6 bases). The germline gives CDR1 SEHNR, CDR2 FQNEAQ (reference sequence). V lost 4 bases, J lost 2 bases, and 14 bases lay in between. The CDR3 is 16 residues long. DNA of the CDR3: TGTGCCAGCAGCTCTACAGGGAGGAAGACTAATGAAAAACTGTTTTTT. Translated: CASSSTGRKTNEKLFF.

The chain employs TRBV28 and TRBJ1-2; D ambiguous. V shed 5 bases and J shed 4 bases, with 14 bases lying between them. The CDR3 is made up of 14 amino acids. Germline lookup yields CDR1 MDHEN and CDR2 SYDVKM. CDR3 sequence (DNA): TGTGCCAGCAGTCCACTCTTAGGACCCTATGGCTACACCTTC. It specifies CASSPLLGPYGYTF.

The J gene is TRBJ2-1, the V gene TRBV29-1; D gene uncertain. Trimming removed 6 bases from V and 4 bases from J, with 10 bases in between. Germline V CDR1 and CDR2: SQVTM, ANQGSEA. The CDR3 extends over 12 amino acids. The CDR3 DNA reads as TGCAGCGTCCGATGGGGTTACAATGAGCAGTTCTTC. Its translation: CSVRWGYNEQFF.

This sequence joins TRBV2 and TRBJ1-2; 8 bases are a match to TRBD1. This CDR3 has 15 amino acids. Per the germline V gene, CDR1 is SNHLY and CDR2 is FYNNEI. The V and J ends lost 6 bases and 4 bases, in that order; junction bases with no gene match: 10. The chain's CDR3 is CASRTGQGGGYGYTF. In DNA, the CDR3 is TGTGCCAGCAGGACAGGACAGGGAGGTGGCTATGGCTACACCTTC.

CDR3 loop: CAISESKGSYNEQFF. The CDR3, as DNA: TGTGCCATCAGTGAGTCGAAGGGCTCCTACAATGAGCAGTTCTTC. This rearrangement joins TRBV10-3 to TRBJ2-1, with D hard to call. Germline CDR1 is ENHRY and CDR2 is SYGVKD. CDR3 length: 15 amino acids. V was pared by 0 bases and J by 0 bases, with 6 bases between.

The chain employs TRBV5-4 and TRBJ2-5, with D hard to call. V was shortened by 0 bases and J by 5 bases, with 5 bases between the two germline ends. CDR3 length: 12 amino acids. Germline CDR1 SGHNT, CDR2 YYREEE (reference sequence). The CDR3 coding sequence is TGTGCCAGCAGCTTGGAAGGGGAGACCCAGTACTTC. Its protein is CASSLEGETQYF. Supplemented by reference TRBV5-4 and TRBJ2-5, the full variable domain reads ETGVTQSPTHLIKTRGQQVTLRCSSQSGHNTVSWYQQALGQGPQFIFQYYREEENGRGNFPPRFSGLQFPNYSSELNVNALELDDSALYLCASSLEGETQYFGPGTRLLVL.

V gene TRBV6-5 combines with J gene TRBJ2-1, with 11 bases matching TRBD2. This CDR3 has 14 residues. Germline V gene sequence: CDR1 MNHEY, CDR2 SVGAGI. The ends lost 4 bases at V and 7 bases at J; junction bases unmatched: 3. The CDR3 spells CASSWTSGWNEQFF. The CDR3 DNA follows: TGTGCCAGCAGTTGGACTAGCGGGTGGAATGAGCAGTTCTTC.

The rearrangement joins TRBV7-2 to TRBJ2-1, with D possibly matching TRBD1 (6 bases). CDR1 SGHTA and CDR2 FQGNSA come from the germline V gene. V dropped 4 bases and J dropped 7 bases, with 17 bases sitting between them. The CDR3 spans 15 residues. The CDR3 protein is CASSSTGPSGNEQFF. For the CDR3, the DNA is TGTGCCAGCAGCTCAACAGGGCCGTCGGGGAATGAGCAGTTCTTC.

CDR3 in DNA: TGTGCCACCAGCAGAGAAGGGCGACAGGGGAATGAAAAACTGTTTTTT. Amino acid sequence: CATSREGRQGNEKLFF. V gene TRBV15 combines with J gene TRBJ1-4, with 8 positions matching TRBD1. In germline, CDR1 is LNHNV, CDR2 YYDKDF (reference sequence). V gave up 0 bases and J gave up 5 bases; unmatched junction bases: 5. This CDR3 has 16 residues.

This chain connects TRBV30 to TRBJ2-5; 7 bases are a match to TRBD2. Germline CDR1 is GTSNPN and CDR2 is SVGIG (reference sequence). J gave up 4 bases and V 0 bases, and 8 bases lay outside the gene matches. The CDR3 contains 15 residues. The CDR3 loop is CAWSVWREIGETQYF. CDR3 sequence (DNA): TGTGCCTGGAGTGTATGGCGGGAGATCGGAGAGACCCAGTACTTC.

This chain links TRBV7-2 with TRBJ1-1, with TRBD1 matching over 7 bases. CDR1 is SGHTA, CDR2 FQGNSA, per germline. V was pared by 1 base and J by 5 bases, with 16 bases of the junction left unmatched. This CDR3 has 18 residues. The CDR3 coding sequence is TGTGCCAGCAGCTTAGTTCGGCCAGGGGGAGGCCGTATGACTGAAGCTTTCTTT. The encoded protein is CASSLVRPGGGRMTEAFF.

The V and J genes are TRBV6-2 or TRBV6-3 and TRBJ1-5; D not resolved. Germline CDR1 MNHEY, CDR2 SVGEGT. This CDR3 contains 15 residues. Trimming took off 3 bases at V and 0 bases at J, with 9 bases between the two ends. The DNA of the CDR3 is TGTGCCAGCAGTTATGCGGAGTATAGCAATCAGCCCCAGCATTTT. It specifies CASSYAEYSNQPQHF.